Sequencing of this T cell receptor beta chain was carried out in a study of shared clonotypes between healthy human individuals. Assay: immunoSEQ multiplex PCR; the TCRdb copy retains only in-frame clones and omits some. The table includes about 590,000 clones, about 95% detected once. A remark on this clone: The identical CDR3 is also encoded by other nucleotide sequences in the sample.

CDR3 length equals 14 residues. Germline V CDR1 and CDR2: PRHDT, FYEKMQ (reference sequence). V lost 3 bases, J lost 0 bases, and 6 bases lay in between. CD45RO-negative cells were positively selected for CCR7, leaving out terminally differentiated effector memory CD45RA+ cells. The chain recombines TRBV13 with TRBJ1-5; D perhaps matches TRBD1 (6 bases). The TCR sequence derives from a woman in her twenties or thirties in good health. Sequencing was done on a sample of naive CD8+ T cells sorted from blood. Written as DNA, the CDR3 is TGTGCCAGCAGCTTCAGGGGTAGCAATCAGCCCCAGCATTTT. Protein: CASSFRGSNQPQHF.